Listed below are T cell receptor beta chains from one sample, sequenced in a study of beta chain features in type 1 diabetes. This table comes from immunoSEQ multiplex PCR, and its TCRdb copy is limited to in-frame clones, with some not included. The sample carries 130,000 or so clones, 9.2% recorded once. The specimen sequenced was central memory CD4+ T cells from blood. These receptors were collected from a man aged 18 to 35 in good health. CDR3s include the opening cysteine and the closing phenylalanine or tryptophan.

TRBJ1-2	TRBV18	CASSPDRPDGYGYTF
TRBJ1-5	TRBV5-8	CASSSGAVGNQPQHF
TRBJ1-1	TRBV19	CASRGQLNTEAFF
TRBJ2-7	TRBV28	CASSAPRPGWYEQYF
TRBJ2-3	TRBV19	CASSQGPSTDTQYF
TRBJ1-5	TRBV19	CASSPGLNQPQHF
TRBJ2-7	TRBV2	CASNQFINYEQYF
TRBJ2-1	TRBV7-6	CASSVGQGGRNEQFF
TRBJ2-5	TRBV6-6	CASSPGQETQYF
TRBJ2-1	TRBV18	CASSPMGGGGYNEQFF
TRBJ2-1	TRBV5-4	CASSLVGGASISHEQFF
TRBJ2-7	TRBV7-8	CASSTTGLFYEQYF
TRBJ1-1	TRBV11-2	CASSFAGQGWTEAFF
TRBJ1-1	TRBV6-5	CASLMRANTEAFF
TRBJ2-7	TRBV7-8	CASSPRTGKDYEQYF
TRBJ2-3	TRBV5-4	CASKRAGGDTQYF
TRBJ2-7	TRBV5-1	CASSLSQVTYEQYF
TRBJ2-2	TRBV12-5	CASARRAGYTGELFF
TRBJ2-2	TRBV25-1	CASSDRGYTGELFF
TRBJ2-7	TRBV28	CASSFPRGQGFEQYF
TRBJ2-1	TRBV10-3	CAISNRDIYNEQFF
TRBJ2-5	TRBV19	CASSWTGGETQYF
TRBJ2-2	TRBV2	CASSSGGYGELFF
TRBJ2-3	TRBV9	CASSVGTIGDTQYF